Below, 16 T cell receptor beta chains from the same sample are listed, as sequenced in a study of memory CD4+ T cells and cytomegalovirus serostatus. Repertoires were generated with immunoSEQ multiplex PCR, while TCRdb's copy carries only in-frame clones and drops some. The sample yields some 58,000 clones, more than 70% seen once. Single viable CD3+CD4+CD8-CD45RO+ cells were sorted as the memory CD4+ T cells. Source material: memory CD4+ T cells from blood. Every receptor here comes from an adult in good health and CMV-seronegative.

The chain couples TRBV18 to TRBJ2-7; 9 bases fit TRBD1. Unmatched junction bases numbered 12, after V lost 3 bases and J lost 6 bases. This CDR3 has 16 residues. Germline CDR1 reads KGHSH; CDR2 reads LQKENI. In DNA, the CDR3 is TGTGCCAGCTCACCCCAGGGACAGGGTATGTTCCGCGAGCAGTACTTC. Amino acid sequence: CASSPQGQGMFREQYF.

The chain employs TRBV6-5 and TRBJ2-1, with D unresolved. This CDR3 spans 15 amino acids. V shed 8 bases and J shed 6 bases, with 20 bases lying between them. Germline V gene data show CDR1 as MNHEY and CDR2 as SVGAGI. The CDR3 loop is CASRPTQRPGNEQFF. Here the CDR3 DNA reads TGTGCCAGCCGTCCCACCCAACGCCCGGGCAATGAGCAGTTCTTC.

This chain links TRBV2 with TRBJ2-1; D is undetermined. CDR1 and CDR2 (germline): SNHLY, FYNNEI. The V end was cut by 4 bases, the J end by 6 bases, with 4 bases between. This CDR3 contains 11 residues. In nucleotides, the CDR3 is TGTGCCAGCAGTGTTGTCAATGAGCAGTTCTTC. Its translation: CASSVVNEQFF.

The chain recombines TRBV29-1 with TRBJ2-7; TRBD1 matches 8 bases. The CDR3 runs 13 residues. Germline lookup yields CDR1 SQVTM and CDR2 ANQGSEA. With V trimmed by 5 bases and J by 0 bases, 3 bases remained unmatched. The CDR3 sequence is CSVPGQGSYEQYF. CDR3 coding DNA: TGCAGCGTTCCTGGACAGGGCTCCTACGAGCAGTACTTC.

The J gene is TRBJ1-2, the V gene TRBV11-2; D may be TRBD1 (5 bases). This CDR3 has 14 amino acids. Trimming pared 5 bases from V and 8 bases from J, leaving 18 bases between. Germline assignment: CDR1 SGHAT and CDR2 FQNNGV. The CDR3 nucleotides read TGTGCCAGCAGCCCCGGTCGTGGGGGGTGGGGCTACACCTTC. Amino acids: CASSPGRGGWGYTF. Full variable domain (rest looked up from reference TRBV11-2 and TRBJ1-2): EAGVAQSPRYKIIEKRQSVAFWCNPISGHATLYWYQQILGQGPKLLIQFQNNGVVDDSQLPKDRFSAERLKGVDSTLKIQPAKLEDSAVYLCASSPGRGGWGYTFGSGTRLTVV.

This clone has more than one count but fewer than ten. The genes are TRBV5-1 and TRBJ1-1; no firm D call. Trimming took 4 bases from V and 2 from J, leaving 15 bases between them. This CDR3 contains 15 residues. The germline CDR1 and CDR2 sequences are SGHRS and YFSETQ. The DNA of the CDR3 is TGCGCCAGCAGCCCGGGCTTCGTATTAAACACTGAAGCTTTCTTT. The encoded protein is CASSPGFVLNTEAFF.

The J gene is TRBJ1-2, the V gene TRBV5-1, with TRBD1 matching over 9 bases. The junction had 4 bases not matched to a gene; V was cut back by 4 bases and J by 3 bases. CDR3 length equals 14 residues. Germline-derived CDR1 and CDR2 are SGHRS and YFSETQ. CDR3 bases: TGCGCCAGCAGCACAGGGACAGGGTACTATGGCTACACCTTC. Its translation is CASSTGTGYYGYTF.

The rearrangement links TRBV7-2 to TRBJ2-7; D might be TRBD2 (6 bases). Looked up from germline, CDR1 is SGHTA and CDR2 is FQGNSA. The CDR3 sequence is 13 residues long. Trimming stripped 7 bases from V and 3 bases from J, with 13 bases between. For the CDR3, the DNA is TGTGCCAGCATCCCTCCCGGGAGCTACGAGCAGTACTTC. Translation gives CASIPPGSYEQYF.

The table lists this clone with a few counts. V gene TRBV11-1 combines with J gene TRBJ1-1, with 9 bases aligning to TRBD1. V shed 3 bases and J 8 bases; nucleotides not matched to a gene: 1. This CDR3 is 12 amino acids long. The germline V gene has CDR1 SGHAT and CDR2 FQDESV (reference sequence). CDR3 nucleotides: TGTGCCAGCAGCTTCGACAGGGGGGAAGCTTTCTTT. Translating gives CASSFDRGEAFF.

This chain's CDR3 is CASSLRNEQFF. The CDR3 DNA sequence: TGTGCCAGCAGCTTGCGGAATGAGCAGTTCTTC. The J gene is TRBJ2-1, the V gene TRBV5-8; D gene ambiguous. Looked up from germline, CDR1 is SGHTS and CDR2 is YDEGEE. V lost 1 base, J lost 7 bases, and 3 bases lay in between. The CDR3 consists of 11 residues. The whole variable domain, remainder taken from reference TRBV5-8 and TRBJ2-1, is EAGVTQSPTHLIKTRGQQATLRCSPISGHTSVYWYQQALGLGLQFLLWYDEGEERNRGNFPPRFSGRQFPNYSSELNVNALELEDSALYLCASSLRNEQFFGPGTRLTVL.

V is TRBV6-1 and J is TRBJ1-2; D is ambiguous. Per the germline V gene, CDR1 is MNHNS and CDR2 is SASEGT. This CDR3 comprises 13 residues. Trimming pared 4 bases from V and 3 bases from J, leaving 9 bases between. The CDR3 DNA sequence: TGTGCCAGCAGTGTCGGACCGGACTATGGCTACACCTTC. This encodes CASSVGPDYGYTF.

This clone was seen a few times. V and J are TRBV2 and TRBJ1-5; D perhaps matches TRBD1 (5 bases). The CDR3 has 14 amino acids. CDR1 and CDR2 (germline): SNHLY, FYNNEI. Trimming removed 3 bases from V and 6 bases from J, with 12 bases in between. The CDR3 sequence: CASSDRVFVQPQHF. CDR3 in DNA: TGTGCCAGCAGTGACAGGGTTTTCGTTCAGCCCCAGCATTTT.

The CDR3 DNA reads TGTGCCAGCAGCTTGGGCAGGAAGAATGAGCAGTTCTTC. It specifies CASSLGRKNEQFF. The chain carries TRBV11-2 and TRBJ2-1; D gene unclear. V was cut by 3 bases and J by 7 bases, with 10 bases left in between. In germline, CDR1 is SGHAT, CDR2 FQNNGV. The CDR3 is made up of 13 amino acids.

The V call is TRBV10-2, the J call TRBJ1-2; TRBD1 agrees at 7 bases. This CDR3 contains 14 residues. Germline V gene data show CDR1 as WSHSY and CDR2 as SAAADI. The V gene end was trimmed by 8 bases and the J gene end by 3 bases; junction bases not matched to a gene: 9. CDR3 DNA: TGCGCCAGCTCCACCGGGACAGAGCACTATGGCTACACCTTC. Its protein product is CASSTGTEHYGYTF.

V is TRBV18 and J is TRBJ2-7, with 8 bases lining up with TRBD2. The CDR3 covers 15 residues. V shed 7 bases, J shed 2 bases, and the junction held 10 bases outside the gene matches. Germline-derived CDR1 and CDR2 are KGHSH and LQKENI. The CDR3 protein is CASLPGAGGPYEQYF. CDR3 DNA sequence: TGTGCCAGCTTACCTGGGGCGGGAGGCCCCTACGAGCAGTACTTC. The whole variable domain, filled in from reference TRBV18 and TRBJ2-7, reads NAGVMQNPRHLVRRRGQEARLRCSPMKGHSHVYWYRQLPEEGLKFMVYLQKENIIDESGMPKERFSAEFPKEGPSILRIQQVVRGDSAAYFCASLPGAGGPYEQYFGPGTRLTVT.

The chain has TRBV18 and TRBJ1-6, with 9 bases lining up with TRBD1. The CDR3 covers 16 residues. The V segment lost 4 bases and the J segment 10 bases; nucleotides outside the gene matches: 11. Germline V gene sequence: CDR1 KGHSH, CDR2 LQKENI. CDR3: CASSLTSDRGESPLHF. The CDR3 DNA reads TGTGCCAGCTCACTCACATCGGACAGGGGAGAGTCACCCCTCCACTTT.